This T cell receptor (beta chain) was documented in a study of blood T cells in healthy people across ages. The CDR3 totals 13 residues. Germline loops: CDR1 DFQATT, CDR2 SNEGSKA (reference sequence). This clonotype was recorded only once. What it binds is unknown. General study findings and limits: There were more naive CD4+ cells and higher diversity in long-lived donors than in aged donors.

Primed by a sample-barcoded 5' primer and a J-beta primer mix, a second PCR proceeded for about 7 to 12 cycles. TCRdb recomputed calls from the 5' RACE reads with MiXCR, one row per CDR3 protein. The sample holds under 800,000 distinct CDR3 sequences, roughly 45% seen once. This TCR came from a woman aged 55-70 years in good health. The source material was blood. V usage is TRBV20-1 and J usage is TRBJ2-5, with a weak D call TRBD2 (6 bases). The closer fit of TRBJ2-7 to the DNA end suggests the J call may be wrong. The CDR3, as DNA: TGCAGTGCTAGTTCGGGAGAAGGGTACGAGCAGTACTTC. This encodes CSASSGEGYEQYF.